The clone carrying this T cell receptor (beta chain) was observed a few times. Its antigen remains unidentified. This sample is drawn from a study of regulatory dendritic cells for organ transplantation. On the study more broadly: Regulatory dendritic cells came from monocytes given vitamin D3 and IL-10. Dendritic cell cultures received LPS on day 6. General study findings and limits: Mature dendritic cells appeared to drive more memory CD8+ clonal expansion than regulatory ones.

This CDR3 comprises 14 residues. Trimming took off 1 base at V and 7 bases at J, with 13 bases between the two ends. CDR1 and CDR2 (germline): LNHDA, SQIVND (reference sequence). Sorted T cells were CFSE-labeled and cultured less than 6 days with allogeneic regulatory or mature dendritic cells at 1:10. The method was immunoSEQ multiplex PCR; TCRdb's version includes in-frame clones alone and lacks a portion of them. The table shows about 10,000 clones, with more than 70% occurring only once. This chain links TRBV19 with TRBJ1-2; D is unclear. Sequenced: memory CD4+ T cells from blood cultured with dendritic cells. This sample's subset: CD45RO+ memory T cells. The TCR comes from a human donor in good health. DNA for the CDR3: TGTGCCAGTAGTATAGGAGGCAGAATAAGTGGCTACACCTTC. Translation: CASSIGGRISGYTF.